The rows below give T cell receptor beta chains drawn from one sample of a study of blood T cells in healthy people across ages. TCRdb recomputed calls from the 5' RACE reads with MiXCR, one row per CDR3 protein. The sample carries around 1,000,000 distinct CDR3 sequences, 30% to 40% recorded once. Input material: blood. These TCRs come from a young man in good health. CDR3s include the opening cysteine and the closing phenylalanine or tryptophan. A D gene is named only where the DNA matches it firmly. Clone size appears in some rows only: once, few, many, or a class for an expanded clone.

>.|few|TRBJ1-2|TRBV7-2
CASSLNQGTGGYTF
TGTGCCAGCAGCTTAAACCAGGGAACGGGTGGCTACACCTTC
>.|.|TRBJ2-1|TRBV6-2/TRBV6-3
CASSYEGDLGGEQFF
TGTGCCAGCAGTTACGAAGGGGATCTAGGGGGTGAGCAGTTCTTC
>.|.|TRBJ1-1|TRBV20-1
CSAASANSYTEAFF
TGCAGTGCGGCCTCGGCCAACTCTTACACTGAAGCTTTCTTT
>.|.|TRBJ1-1|TRBV12-3/TRBV12-4
CASSQDRSSNTEAFF
TGTGCCAGCAGCCAAGACAGAAGCTCGAACACTGAAGCTTTCTTT
>.|.|TRBJ2-3|TRBV27
CAAGLPRAVTDTQYF
TGTGCTGCAGGCCTTCCGCGGGCCGTCACAGATACGCAGTATTTT
>.|.|TRBJ1-5|TRBV7-9
CASSFHARGLLYSNQPQHF
TGTGCCAGCAGCTTTCATGCCAGGGGCCTCCTCTATAGCAATCAGCCCCAGCATTTT
>.|.|TRBJ1-2|TRBV30
CAWSVTGNRYGYTF
TGTGCCTGGAGTGTAACAGGGAACCGCTATGGCTACACCTTC
>.|few|TRBJ1-1|TRBV20-1
CSARAIMNTEAFF
TGCAGTGCTAGAGCTATCATGAACACTGAAGCTTTCTTT
>.|.|TRBJ2-3|TRBV20-1
CSERAPSTDTQYF
TGCAGTGAACGAGCCCCTAGCACAGATACGCAGTATTTT
>TRBD2|once|TRBJ2-3|TRBV20-1
CSARDRVAGGPGTDTQYF
TGCAGTGCTAGAGATAGAGTAGCGGGGGGGCCGGGTACAGATACGCAGTATTTT
>.|.|TRBJ1-1|TRBV20-1
CSAVGTVEAFF
TGCAGTGCTGTTGGGACGGTTGAAGCTTTCTTT
>TRBD2|.|TRBJ2-5|TRBV7-2
CASSTIAGGHCNEQYF
TGTGCCAGCAGCACAATAGCGGGGGGGCACTGCAATGAGCAGTACTTC
>.|.|TRBJ2-1|TRBV7-7
CASASQQGVNEQFF
TGTGCTAGCGCATCCCAACAGGGAGTTAATGAGCAGTTCTTC
>.|.|TRBJ1-4|TRBV27
CVSSLSVATNEKLFF
TGTGTCAGCAGTTTATCAGTTGCAACTAATGAAAAACTGTTTTTT
>.|.|TRBJ2-7|TRBV20-1
CSARVASAYNEQYF
TGCAGTGCTAGAGTAGCTAGCGCCTACAATGAGCAGTACTTC